What follows is one TCR beta chain and its context. The sample originates from a study of cytomegalovirus exposure and HLA in healthy donors. For the study at large: HLA-typed donors contributed approximately 92 million unique TCRs, which were held in an early data release. Out of around 360 genotyped donors, roughly 78% belonged to the Caucasian-associated ancestry cluster.

Deletions cut 1 base from V and 4 bases from J, with 7 bases between. Germline CDR1 reads SGHTA; CDR2 reads FQGNSA. The CDR3 spans 13 residues. Primers for the PCR totalled 60 Vbeta and 13 Jbeta. The assay was immunoSEQ multiplex PCR, and TCRdb's table has in-frame clones only and misses some. Here the sample spans some 130,000 clones, roughly three quarters being singletons. The receptor was derived from a woman between 18 and 30 years old in good health and CMV-seronegative. The genes are TRBV7-2 and TRBJ1-1; D is uncertain. The sample was PBMCs. This chain's CDR3 is CASSLVEFTEAFF. In DNA, the CDR3 is TGTGCCAGCAGCTTAGTAGAGTTCACTGAAGCTTTCTTT.